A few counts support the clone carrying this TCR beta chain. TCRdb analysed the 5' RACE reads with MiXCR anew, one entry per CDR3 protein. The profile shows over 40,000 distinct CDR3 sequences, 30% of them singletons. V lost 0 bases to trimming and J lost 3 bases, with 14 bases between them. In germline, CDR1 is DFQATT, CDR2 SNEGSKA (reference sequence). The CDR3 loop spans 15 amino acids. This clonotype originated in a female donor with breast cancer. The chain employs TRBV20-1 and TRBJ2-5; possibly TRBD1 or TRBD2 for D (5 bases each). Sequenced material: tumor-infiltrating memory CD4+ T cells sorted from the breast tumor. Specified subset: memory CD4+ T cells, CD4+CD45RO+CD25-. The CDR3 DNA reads TGCAGTGCTAGAGATGGGGACGAGGGAGAAGAGACCCAGTACTTC. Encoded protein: CSARDGDEGEETQYF.